The 26 T cell receptor beta chains presented below share a single source sample, sequenced in a study of shared clonotypes between healthy human individuals. The method was immunoSEQ multiplex PCR; TCRdb's version includes in-frame clones alone and lacks a portion of them. The sample lists more than 2 million clones, about 93% occurring once. Naive CD8 cells comprised CD45RO-negative, CCR7-positively selected cells, excluding terminally differentiated effector memory CD45RA+ cells. The specimen was naive CD8+ T cells from PBMCs. Receptors were obtained from a man between 18 and 29 years old in good health. Some clones in this sample may be carry-over from other donors' samples.

Here the CDR3 DNA reads TGTGCCAGCAGCTTTCTCGGGCGGAACACTGAAGCTTTCTTT. Translation gives CASSFLGRNTEAFF. The chain employs TRBV7-2 and TRBJ1-1; D is ambiguous. The V end was cut by 3 bases, the J end by 1 base, with 9 bases between. The CDR3 runs to 14 residues. Germline assignment: CDR1 SGHTA and CDR2 FQGNSA.

The genes are TRBV27 and TRBJ1-5; D not resolved. Per the germline V gene, CDR1 is MNHEY and CDR2 is SMNVEV (reference sequence). Trimming pared 0 bases from V and 3 bases from J, leaving 3 bases between. CDR3 size: 13 residues. For the CDR3, the DNA is TGTGCCAGCAGTTTATCGATCAATCAGCCCCAGCATTTT. It yields the protein CASSLSINQPQHF.

This clone was seen once. V gene TRBV27 combines with J gene TRBJ2-5, with D possibly TRBD1 on 5 matching bases. V gave up 2 bases and J gave up 0 bases, with 13 bases separating them. The germline CDR1 and CDR2 sequences are MNHEY and SMNVEV (reference sequence). The CDR3 is 16 residues long. CDR3 loop: CASSLGAVRDQETQYF. The DNA for the CDR3 is TGTGCCAGCAGTTTAGGGGCAGTTAGGGACCAAGAGACCCAGTACTTC.

Of note for this clone: Distinct nucleotide sequences in the sample also encode this CDR3. This chain joins TRBV27 and TRBJ2-2; D uncertain. Germline assignment: CDR1 MNHEY and CDR2 SMNVEV (reference sequence). This CDR3 has 13 residues. The germline V and J ends were trimmed by 2 bases and 6 bases, with 7 bases remaining between them. This CDR3 is CASSLRGAGELFF. As DNA, the CDR3 is TGTGCCAGCAGTTTACGAGGTGCCGGGGAGCTGTTTTTT.

This rearrangement joins TRBV5-6 to TRBJ2-7, with D hard to call. With 3 bases removed from V and 1 base from J, the gap between germline ends came to 11 bases. The CDR3 extends over 14 amino acids. Germline V gene sequence: CDR1 SGHDT, CDR2 YYEEEE. CDR3 loop: CASSSSENSYEQYF. CDR3 DNA: TGTGCCAGCAGCTCCTCGGAGAATTCCTACGAGCAGTACTTC.

V usage is TRBV6-1 and J usage is TRBJ2-3; weak D call: TRBD1 (6 bases). Deletions cut 5 bases from V and 4 bases from J, with 16 bases between. CDR3 length: 15 amino acids. CDR1 is MNHNS, CDR2 SASEGT, per germline. CDR3 bases: TGTGCCAGCAGTTCAAGGGCAGGGGATTCAGATACGCAGTATTTT. It specifies CASSSRAGDSDTQYF.

The chain combines TRBV28 with TRBJ2-7, with 8 bases identical to TRBD2. The CDR3 loop spans 17 amino acids. The germline V gene encodes CDR1 MDHEN and CDR2 SYDVKM. V gave up 6 bases and J gave up 4 bases; unmatched junction bases: 17. The chain's CDR3 is CASSPHWAGGRGYEQYF. The CDR3, as DNA: TGTGCCAGCAGCCCCCACTGGGCGGGAGGCCGAGGGTACGAGCAGTACTTC.

As DNA, the CDR3 is TGTGCCAGCAGTGCGGCCATATTCAATCAGCCCCAGCATTTT. Its translation: CASSAAIFNQPQHF. This sequence joins TRBV2 and TRBJ1-5; no reliable D call. This CDR3 spans 14 amino acids. Trimming cost V 4 bases and J 3 bases, with 10 bases left between them. Per germline, CDR1 SNHLY and CDR2 FYNNEI.

This chain links TRBV27 with TRBJ2-7; 10 nucleotides match TRBD2. The germline CDR1 and CDR2 sequences are MNHEY and SMNVEV (reference sequence). With 6 bases clipped from V and 9 bases from J, the junction kept 17 bases outside the gene matches. CDR3 length equals 16 residues. The CDR3 sequence is CASSPALAGEGWRQYF. CDR3 in DNA: TGTGCCAGCAGCCCGGCCCTAGCGGGAGAAGGTTGGAGGCAGTACTTC.

The chain has TRBV28 and TRBJ2-5, with D tentatively TRBD2 (6 bases). Germline V gene sequence: CDR1 MDHEN, CDR2 SYDVKM. V was pared by 6 bases and J by 6 bases, with 23 bases between. CDR3 length equals 16 residues. CDR3 nucleotide sequence: TGTGCCAGCAGCCCCTTTCGGGAGCGGAGGGTGAAGACCCAGTACTTC. Its translation: CASSPFRERRVKTQYF.

The V gene is TRBV7-9, the J gene TRBJ2-7; TRBD1 matches at 7 bases. The CDR3 is 14 amino acids. Germline V gene data show CDR1 as SEHNR and CDR2 as FQNEAQ (reference sequence). V lost 4 bases, J lost 0 bases, and 3 bases stayed unmatched. The CDR3, as DNA: TGTGCCAGCAGCTCGACAGGGATCTCCTACGAGCAGTACTTC. This translates into CASSSTGISYEQYF. Drawing the rest from reference TRBV7-9 and TRBJ2-7, the complete variable domain is DTGVSQNPRHKITKRGQNVTFRCDPISEHNRLYWYRQTLGQGPEFLTYFQNEAQLEKSRLLSDRFSAERPKGSFSTLEIQRTEQGDSAMYLCASSSTGISYEQYFGPGTRLTVT.

The chain has TRBV7-2 and TRBJ2-4; the D gene is possibly TRBD2 (6 bases). Trimming stripped 8 bases from V and 3 bases from J, with 20 bases between. The CDR3 consists of 16 residues. From germline, CDR1 is SGHTA and CDR2 FQGNSA. The CDR3 DNA reads TGTGCCAGCTCCCAACCCCCGGGAGCCCTCAAAAACATTCAGTACTTC. Its translation: CASSQPPGALKNIQYF. The variable domain in full, with the rest retrieved from reference TRBV7-2 and TRBJ2-4, is GAGVSQSPSNKVTEKGKDVELRCDPISGHTALYWYRQSLGQGLEFLIYFQGNSAPDKSGLPSDRFSAERTGGSVSTLTIQRTQQEDSAVYLCASSQPPGALKNIQYFGAGTRLSVL.

On this clone: Distinct nucleotide sequences in the sample also encode this CDR3. The genes are TRBV5-1 and TRBJ2-3, with 7 bases matching TRBD2. This CDR3 contains 15 residues. Looked up from germline, CDR1 is SGHRS and CDR2 is YFSETQ. Unmatched junction bases numbered 3, after V lost 0 bases and J lost 2 bases. CDR3 in DNA: TGCGCCAGCAGCTTGGCCGGGGGGTCCACAGATACGCAGTATTTT. Encoded protein: CASSLAGGSTDTQYF.

This clone was seen just once. The chain is built from TRBV5-4 and TRBJ2-3; tentative D call: TRBD2 (6 bases). Trimming took 4 bases from V and 0 from J, leaving 21 bases between them. The CDR3 covers 18 residues. CDR1 and CDR2 from the germline V gene are SGHNT and YYREEE (reference sequence). The CDR3 is CASSPRLAGSTSTDTQYF. In DNA form, the CDR3 reads TGTGCCAGCAGCCCGAGACTTGCGGGGAGCACTAGCACAGATACGCAGTATTTT.

The CDR3 region is CASSQGRLPGMGKKTQYF. In DNA, the CDR3 is TGTGCCAGCAGCCAAGGGCGCTTACCGGGGATGGGGAAAAAGACCCAGTACTTC. The chain links TRBV14 to TRBJ2-5, with D possibly TRBD2 on 5 matching bases. Germline lookup yields CDR1 SGHDN and CDR2 FVKESK. Trimming took off 1 base at V and 6 bases at J, with 24 bases between the two ends. This CDR3 region has 18 residues.

V gene TRBV14 combines with J gene TRBJ2-2; D gene ambiguous. The length of the CDR3 is 16 residues. Trimming cost V 3 bases and J 3 bases, with 14 bases left between them. Germline CDR1 is SGHDN and CDR2 is FVKESK. In DNA form, the CDR3 reads TGTGCCAGCAGCCAGAGTCGCCGGGCGGACACCGGGGAGCTGTTTTTT. Its protein is CASSQSRRADTGELFF.

The chain carries TRBV21-1 and TRBJ1-1; the table assigns TRBD1, which was not confirmed against the DNA. TRBV21-1 counts as a pseudogene. The CDR3 has 18 residues. CDR3 in amino acids: CASSKSVPKDSRNTEAFF. In nucleotides, the CDR3 is TGTGCCAGCAGCAAATCGGTCCCTAAAGACAGCAGAAACACTGAAGCTTTCTTT.

The chain couples TRBV4-3 to TRBJ2-3, with a tentative D call TRBD2 (6 bases). Germline CDR1 and CDR2: LGHNA and YSLEER. V was clipped by 1 base and J by 0 bases, with 8 bases between them. The CDR3 spans 15 residues. The CDR3 is CASSQGSGSTDTQYF. CDR3 nucleotides: TGCGCCAGCAGCCAAGGAAGCGGGAGCACAGATACGCAGTATTTT.

The chain uses TRBV4-1 and TRBJ2-3; D may be TRBD1 (6 bases). The V gene lost 2 bases and the J gene lost 1 base, with 13 bases spanning the gap. Germline V lookup: CDR1 MGHRA, CDR2 YSYEKL. The CDR3 contains 16 residues. The CDR3 protein is CASSQTTDRRTDTQYF. CDR3 nucleotide sequence: TGCGCCAGCAGCCAAACAACGGACAGACGCACAGATACGCAGTATTTT.

The chain couples TRBV18 to TRBJ2-1; 7 bases align to TRBD2. The V and J ends lost 2 bases and 5 bases, in that order; junction bases with no gene match: 9. CDR1 and CDR2 (germline): KGHSH, LQKENI. CDR3 size: 16 residues. The CDR3 DNA reads as TGTGCCAGCTCACCATCGGGGAGGGGACCGGACAATGAGCAGTTCTTC. Translation gives CASSPSGRGPDNEQFF.

CDR3 region: CASSQEDGQGIVDGYTF. As DNA, the CDR3 is TGTGCCAGCAGCCAAGAAGACGGACAGGGCATCGTTGATGGCTACACCTTC. The genes are TRBV14 and TRBJ1-2; 8 positions match TRBD1. V dropped 0 bases and J dropped 6; count of bases not matched to a gene: 12. Looked up from germline, CDR1 is SGHDN and CDR2 is FVKESK. The CDR3 loop spans 17 amino acids.

This chain links TRBV7-3 with TRBJ2-1, with TRBD2 matching over 12 bases. Germline V lookup: CDR1 SGHTA, CDR2 FQGTGA. Losses at the gene ends were 5 bases for V and 6 bases for J; bases not matched to a gene: 5. This CDR3 is 15 amino acids long. The chain's CDR3 is CASSLRLAGVNEQFF. The CDR3 DNA reads as TGTGCCAGCAGCCTACGACTAGCGGGAGTCAATGAGCAGTTCTTC. The variable domain in full, with the rest retrieved from reference TRBV7-3 and TRBJ2-1, is GAGVSQTPSNKVTEKGKYVELRCDPISGHTALYWYRQSLGQGPEFLIYFQGTGAADDSGLPNDRFFAVRPEGSVSTLKIQRTERGDSAVYLCASSLRLAGVNEQFFGPGTRLTVL.

The chain uses TRBV29-1 and TRBJ2-5; 8 nucleotides align to TRBD1. The germline gives CDR1 SQVTM, CDR2 ANQGSEA. The CDR3 consists of 11 residues. V trimming: 5 bases; J trimming: 12 bases; junction bases outside the gene matches: 8. CDR3 loop: CSVTGQGLKYF. CDR3 nucleotide sequence: TGCAGCGTTACCGGACAGGGCCTAAAGTACTTC.

The J gene is TRBJ2-1, the V gene TRBV28; TRBD2 matches at 14 bases. Germline-derived CDR1 and CDR2 are MDHEN and SYDVKM. The V segment lost 6 bases and the J segment 9 bases; nucleotides outside the gene matches: 10. The CDR3 consists of 16 residues. CDR3 sequence reads: CASRRAGTSGSGEQFF. CDR3 DNA sequence: TGTGCCAGCAGACGGGCCGGGACTAGCGGGAGTGGTGAGCAGTTCTTC.

J is TRBJ2-7 and V is TRBV4-3, with D possibly being TRBD2 (6 bases). CDR3 length equals 15 residues. Germline CDR1 reads LGHNA; CDR2 reads YSLEER. V was shortened by 4 bases and J by 5 bases, with 18 bases between the two germline ends. The CDR3: CASSPPGRGVDEQYF. The CDR3 bases are TGCGCCAGCAGCCCCCCGGGGCGGGGAGTGGACGAGCAGTACTTC.

The gene calls are TRBV7-9 and TRBJ1-1; 10 bases are a match to TRBD1. V lost 3 bases, J lost 6 bases, and 7 bases stayed unmatched. This CDR3 comprises 15 residues. The germline V gene encodes CDR1 SEHNR and CDR2 FQNEAQ (reference sequence). CDR3 sequence: CASSLVDRGTSEAFF. CDR3 in DNA: TGTGCCAGCAGCTTGGTGGACAGGGGGACCTCTGAAGCTTTCTTT.